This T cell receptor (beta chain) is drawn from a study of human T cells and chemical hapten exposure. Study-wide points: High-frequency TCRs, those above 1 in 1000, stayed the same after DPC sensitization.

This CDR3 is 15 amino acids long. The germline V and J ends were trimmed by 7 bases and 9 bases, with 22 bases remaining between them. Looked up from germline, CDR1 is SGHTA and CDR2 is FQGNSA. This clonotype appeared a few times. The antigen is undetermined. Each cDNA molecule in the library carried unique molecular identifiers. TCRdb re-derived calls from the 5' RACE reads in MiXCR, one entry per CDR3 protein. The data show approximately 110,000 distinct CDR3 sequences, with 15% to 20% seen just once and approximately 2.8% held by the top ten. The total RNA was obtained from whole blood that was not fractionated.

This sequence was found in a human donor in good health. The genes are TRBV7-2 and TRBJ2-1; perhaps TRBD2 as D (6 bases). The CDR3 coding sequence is TGTGCCAGCATCGAGACCGGGACTGGTAAAAGTGAGCAGTTCTTC. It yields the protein CASIETGTGKSEQFF.